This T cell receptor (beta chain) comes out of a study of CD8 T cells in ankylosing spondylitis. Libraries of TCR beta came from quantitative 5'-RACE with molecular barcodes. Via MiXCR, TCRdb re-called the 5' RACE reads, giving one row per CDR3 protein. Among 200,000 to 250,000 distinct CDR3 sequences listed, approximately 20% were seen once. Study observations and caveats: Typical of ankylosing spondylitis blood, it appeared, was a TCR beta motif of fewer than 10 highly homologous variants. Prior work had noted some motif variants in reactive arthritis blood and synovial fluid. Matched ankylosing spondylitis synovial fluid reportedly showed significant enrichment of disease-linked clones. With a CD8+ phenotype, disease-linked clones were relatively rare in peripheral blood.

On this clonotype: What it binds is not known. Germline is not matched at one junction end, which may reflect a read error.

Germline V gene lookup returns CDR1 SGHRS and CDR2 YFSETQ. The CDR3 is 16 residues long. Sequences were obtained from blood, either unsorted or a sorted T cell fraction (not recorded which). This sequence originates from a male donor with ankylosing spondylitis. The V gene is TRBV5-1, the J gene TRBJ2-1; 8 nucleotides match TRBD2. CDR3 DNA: TGCGCCGGCAGCATATGGACTAGCCGATTGGGGGATGAGCAGTTCTTC. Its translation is CAGSIWTSRLGDEQFF.